This is a list of T cell receptor beta chains from one sample in a study of blood T cell repertoires in COVID-19. Only in-frame clones appear in the TCRdb table, and some are missing; sequencing was by immunoSEQ multiplex PCR. This sample has roughly 200,000 clones, with around 88% found just once. The specimen was peripheral blood. The receptors come from a woman in her 30s with acute or convalescent COVID-19. CDR3s include the opening cysteine and the closing phenylalanine or tryptophan. The order of the fields is V gene, J gene, D gene, clone size, CDR3 DNA, CDR3 protein. A D gene is named only where the DNA matches it firmly. Where a row states a size, it is once, few, many or the class of an expanded clone; other rows omit it.

v_call: TRBV7-2; j_call: TRBJ2-2; d_call: NA; clone_size: NA; cdr3_nt: TGTGCCAGCAGCTTTGACTTTACCGGGGAGCTGTTTTTT; cdr3_aa: CASSFDFTGELFF
v_call: TRBV5-1; j_call: TRBJ1-1; d_call: NA; clone_size: NA; cdr3_nt: TGCGCCAGCAGCTTGAGAGGGCAAGACACTGAAGCTTTCTTT; cdr3_aa: CASSLRGQDTEAFF
v_call: TRBV14; j_call: TRBJ2-1; d_call: TRBD2; clone_size: few; cdr3_nt: TGTGCCAGCAAAGCGGGACTCACCCACAATGAGCAGTTCTTC; cdr3_aa: CASKAGLTHNEQFF
v_call: TRBV18; j_call: TRBJ2-5; d_call: NA; clone_size: few; cdr3_nt: TGTGCCAGCTCACCCACCACGGGAGAGACCCAGTACTTC; cdr3_aa: CASSPTTGETQYF
v_call: TRBV10-3; j_call: TRBJ2-7; d_call: NA; clone_size: NA; cdr3_nt: TGTGCCGCCGATCCGGACAGTTACGAGCAGTACTTC; cdr3_aa: CAADPDSYEQYF
v_call: TRBV28; j_call: TRBJ1-3; d_call: TRBD1; clone_size: once; cdr3_nt: TGTGCCAGCAGTGCCGGGACAGGGTTTGGAAACACCATATATTTT; cdr3_aa: CASSAGTGFGNTIYF
v_call: TRBV12-3/TRBV12-4; j_call: TRBJ1-4; d_call: NA; clone_size: NA; cdr3_nt: TGTGCCAGCAGTTTATATGCTAATGAAAAACTGTTTTTT; cdr3_aa: CASSLYANEKLFF
v_call: TRBV5-1; j_call: TRBJ1-1; d_call: NA; clone_size: few; cdr3_nt: TGCGCCAGCAGCTTGGGAGGGAACACTGAAGCTTTCTTT; cdr3_aa: CASSLGGNTEAFF
v_call: TRBV28; j_call: TRBJ1-2; d_call: TRBD1; clone_size: once; cdr3_nt: TGTGCCAGCAGGTCGACAGGGAGTAACTATGGCTACACCTTC; cdr3_aa: CASRSTGSNYGYTF
v_call: TRBV6-5; j_call: TRBJ1-5; d_call: NA; clone_size: NA; cdr3_nt: TGTGCCAGTGACAGACTCAATCAGCCCCAGCATTTT; cdr3_aa: CASDRLNQPQHF
v_call: TRBV28; j_call: TRBJ1-1; d_call: TRBD1; clone_size: NA; cdr3_nt: TGTGCCAGCAGTTTGACAGGGCTGAACACTGAAGCTTTCTTT; cdr3_aa: CASSLTGLNTEAFF
v_call: TRBV2; j_call: TRBJ2-7; d_call: NA; clone_size: NA; cdr3_nt: TGTGCCAGCAGGCCCGGGACAAGTTACTACGAGCAGTACTTC; cdr3_aa: CASRPGTSYYEQYF
v_call: TRBV11-2; j_call: TRBJ2-1; d_call: NA; clone_size: NA; cdr3_nt: TGTGCCAGCAGCCCAAACCAGAATGAGCAGTTCTTC; cdr3_aa: CASSPNQNEQFF
v_call: TRBV18; j_call: TRBJ1-1; d_call: NA; clone_size: NA; cdr3_nt: TGTGCCAGCTCACCAGAAGAGCGTTTGAACACTGAAGCTTTCTTT; cdr3_aa: CASSPEERLNTEAFF
v_call: TRBV5-1; j_call: TRBJ1-2; d_call: TRBD1; clone_size: once; cdr3_nt: TGCGCCAGCCCATATGGACAGGGGCTCCTGGGGTATGGCTACACCTTC; cdr3_aa: CASPYGQGLLGYGYTF
v_call: TRBV14; j_call: TRBJ2-1; d_call: NA; clone_size: NA; cdr3_nt: TGTGCCAGCAGCCAAACTTTCTTCAATGAGCAGTTCTTC; cdr3_aa: CASSQTFFNEQFF
v_call: TRBV28; j_call: TRBJ1-6; d_call: NA; clone_size: few; cdr3_nt: TGTGCCAGCAGTATCCGACGGAGGCATTCACCCCTCCACTTT; cdr3_aa: CASSIRRRHSPLHF
v_call: TRBV5-4; j_call: TRBJ2-4; d_call: TRBD2; clone_size: NA; cdr3_nt: TGTGCCAGCAGCTCCAGTACGGGAGGGATGAACATTCAGTACTTC; cdr3_aa: CASSSSTGGMNIQYF
v_call: TRBV10-1; j_call: TRBJ2-1; d_call: NA; clone_size: NA; cdr3_nt: TGCGCCAGCAGTGAGTCGGGCAACACAGGGAGTGAGCAGTTCTTC; cdr3_aa: CASSESGNTGSEQFF
v_call: TRBV3-1/TRBV3-2; j_call: TRBJ2-7; d_call: TRBD2; clone_size: NA; cdr3_nt: TGTGCCAGCAGCCCGTGGGAGGGGACCTACGAGCAGTACTTC; cdr3_aa: CASSPWEGTYEQYF
v_call: TRBV5-4; j_call: TRBJ2-2; d_call: NA; clone_size: NA; cdr3_nt: TGTGCCAGCAGCTCAGTATTGGCCGGGGAGCTGTTTTTT; cdr3_aa: CASSSVLAGELFF
v_call: TRBV28; j_call: TRBJ2-7; d_call: NA; clone_size: NA; cdr3_nt: TGTGCCAGCAGTTTTTCAGGGGCCAAGCAGTACTTC; cdr3_aa: CASSFSGAKQYF
v_call: TRBV7-9; j_call: TRBJ1-1; d_call: NA; clone_size: NA; cdr3_nt: TGTGCCAGCAGCTTGGGCCGCCAAACCGAAGCTTTCTTT; cdr3_aa: CASSLGRQTEAFF
v_call: TRBV28; j_call: TRBJ2-7; d_call: TRBD1; clone_size: NA; cdr3_nt: TGTGCCAGCTCGGGACAGAATGTCGCCTTC; cdr3_aa: CASSGQNVAF
v_call: TRBV5-1; j_call: TRBJ2-7; d_call: TRBD1; clone_size: NA; cdr3_nt: TGCGCCAGCTCCGGGACAGGGAGCTCCTACGAGCAGTACTTC; cdr3_aa: CASSGTGSSYEQYF
v_call: TRBV14; j_call: TRBJ2-7; d_call: TRBD1; clone_size: NA; cdr3_nt: TGTGCCAGCAGCCAAGATAGAGGGGGCGCATCCTTC; cdr3_aa: CASSQDRGGASF
v_call: TRBV6-5; j_call: TRBJ2-7; d_call: NA; clone_size: once; cdr3_nt: TGTGCCAGCAGTTACCACAGGGAAGGGCGCTACGAGCAGTACTTC; cdr3_aa: CASSYHREGRYEQYF
v_call: TRBV6-5; j_call: TRBJ2-2; d_call: NA; clone_size: NA; cdr3_nt: TGTGCCAGCAGTTACACGTCTACTTTAGAAGCCGGGGAGCTGTTTTTT; cdr3_aa: CASSYTSTLEAGELFF
v_call: TRBV6-2/TRBV6-3; j_call: TRBJ2-5; d_call: NA; clone_size: NA; cdr3_nt: TGTGCCAGCAGTTCACCTCTCGGGACCCAGTACTTC; cdr3_aa: CASSSPLGTQYF
v_call: TRBV18; j_call: TRBJ1-4; d_call: NA; clone_size: NA; cdr3_nt: TGTGCCAGCTCACCGCAAACGACAAGCGGGGTCAAACTGTTTTTT; cdr3_aa: CASSPQTTSGVKLFF